The rows below give T cell receptor beta chains drawn from one sample of a study of cytomegalovirus exposure and HLA in healthy donors. Here immunoSEQ multiplex PCR was the method, and the copy in TCRdb shows in-frame clones only, minus some. In the table there are around 200,000 clones, about four fifths of which are singletons. Sequencing was performed on PBMCs. The receptors shown here come from a man aged 25-40 years in good health and CMV-seropositive. CDR3s include the opening cysteine and the closing phenylalanine or tryptophan. D genes are given only for firm matches. Size values are once, few and many counts, or a class for expanded clones, and some rows have none.

v_gene	j_gene	abundance	d_gene	CDR3nt	CDR3aa
TRBV11-3	TRBJ1-1	.	.	TGTGCCAGCAGCACGTCCCCGGGTAACACTGAAGCTTTCTTT	CASSTSPGNTEAFF
TRBV7-9	TRBJ2-7	.	.	TGTGCCAGCAGCCCGGGACAAACCTACTACGAGCAGTACTTC	CASSPGQTYYEQYF
TRBV5-5	TRBJ1-4	.	.	TGTGCCAGCAGCAGTTCTGGGCAGGGTCTTGGTGAAAAACTGTTTTTT	CASSSSGQGLGEKLFF
TRBV11-2	TRBJ2-1	few	TRBD2	TGTGCCAGCAGCTCCGCCGGGGGGAATGAGCAGTTCTTC	CASSSAGGNEQFF
TRBV15	TRBJ2-3	.	TRBD2	TGTGCCACCAGCAGGCGGGCGGGAGGGCCCACAGATACGCAGTATTTT	CATSRRAGGPTDTQYF
TRBV5-1	TRBJ2-7	.	.	TGCGCCAGCAGCTACAGTACCGGGGCCTACGAGCAGTACTTC	CASSYSTGAYEQYF
TRBV4-3	TRBJ2-7	.	.	TGCGCCAGCAGCCAAGGATTGACAGGCGGAGAGCAGTACTTC	CASSQGLTGGEQYF
TRBV10-3	TRBJ1-5	.	.	TGTGTCATCGGGGCCAGTGGTCAGCCCCAGCATTTT	CVIGASGQPQHF
TRBV19	TRBJ2-7	.	TRBD1	TGTGCCAGTACCGCGACAGGGAGCTACGAGCAGTACTTC	CASTATGSYEQYF
TRBV2	TRBJ2-3	.	TRBD2	TGTGCCAGCAAGGGGCGGGGGGGGGATACGCAGTATTTT	CASKGRGGDTQYF
TRBV7-9	TRBJ2-1	few	TRBD2	TGTGCCAGCAGCCCTCGACAGCGGGAGAGTTACAATGAGCAGTTCTTC	CASSPRQRESYNEQFF
TRBV28	TRBJ1-3	.	.	TGTGCCAGCAGTTTTAGGGAGGGGACCATATATTTT	CASSFREGTIYF
TRBV6-1	TRBJ1-2	.	TRBD1	TGTGCCAGCAGTGAAGCGACAGGGGGGGGTGGCTACACCTTC	CASSEATGGGGYTF
TRBV18	TRBJ2-7	.	TRBD1	TGTGCCAGCTCAGCGGGACAGGGGGGCTACGAGCAGTACTTC	CASSAGQGGYEQYF
TRBV28	TRBJ2-5	once	TRBD2	TGTGCCAGCAGCCGAGGACTAGGTGGAGAGACCCAGTACTTC	CASSRGLGGETQYF
TRBV18	TRBJ1-4	.	.	TGTGCCAGCTCGGGAGGTGAAAAACTGTTTTTT	CASSGGEKLFF
TRBV7-9	TRBJ2-7	.	.	TGTTCCAGCAGCTCCGGGACCTACGAGCAGTACTTC	CSSSSGTYEQYF
TRBV6-6	TRBJ2-3	.	.	TGTGCCAGCAGTTACTCGGCAGGACTCACAGATACGCAGTATTTT	CASSYSAGLTDTQYF
TRBV19	TRBJ1-5	.	.	TGTGCCAGTAGGCAGGAAGGTCAGCCCCAGCATTTT	CASRQEGQPQHF
TRBV4-1	TRBJ1-2	few	TRBD1	TGCGCCAGCAGCCGACAGTTGGACAGGCGGGCGAAGGGCTATGGCTACACCTTC	CASSRQLDRRAKGYGYTF
TRBV7-9	TRBJ2-4	.	.	TGTGCCAGCAGCCCGAGCGAGACCAAAAACATTCAGTACTTC	CASSPSETKNIQYF
TRBV6-5	TRBJ1-5	.	TRBD1	TGTGCCAGCAGTTGGATCAGGGGGGAGAATCAGCCCCAGCATTTT	CASSWIRGENQPQHF
TRBV6-5	TRBJ1-2	.	.	TGTGCCAGCAGTTGGCAGGGGTATGGCTACACCTTC	CASSWQGYGYTF
TRBV10-3	TRBJ1-3	.	.	TGTGCCACACAGCGGGACACTGGCTCTGGAAACACCATATATTTT	CATQRDTGSGNTIYF
TRBV5-1	TRBJ2-7	.	TRBD2	TGCGCCAGCAGCCCGACTAGCGGGTACGAGCAGTACTTC	CASSPTSGYEQYF
TRBV18	TRBJ2-7	.	TRBD1	TGTGCCAGCTCACCAGACAGGGATAGAGAGCAGTACTTC	CASSPDRDREQYF
TRBV28	TRBJ2-3	.	.	TGTGCCAGCATCACCCTAAGGGGCGGGACCATCAGCACAGATACGCAGTATTTT	CASITLRGGTISTDTQYF
TRBV18	TRBJ1-1	.	TRBD1	TGTGCCAGCTCAGCCGGACAGGGCATGGGAATGAACACTGAAGCTTTCTTT	CASSAGQGMGMNTEAFF
TRBV15	TRBJ2-1	.	.	TGTGCCACCAGCAGAGAGGGGGGGCCAAGCAATGAGCAGTTCTTC	CATSREGGPSNEQFF
TRBV5-6	TRBJ2-2	.	.	TGTGCCAGCAGCTTGGGAGGGACCGGGGAGCTGTTTTTT	CASSLGGTGELFF
TRBV6-6	TRBJ1-2	.	TRBD1	TGTGCCAGCAGTAATTTGGGACAGGGAATTGGCTACACCTTC	CASSNLGQGIGYTF
TRBV5-1	TRBJ2-3	.	TRBD2	TGCGCCAGCAGCTTGGGCGCGGGGGGGCACCGCGCGCAGTATTTT	CASSLGAGGHRAQYF
TRBV5-6	TRBJ1-2	.	.	TGTGCCAGCAGCGAAGGGACGGGGGGTGGCTACACCTTC	CASSEGTGGGYTF
TRBV29-1	TRBJ2-3	once	TRBD1	TGCAGCGTTGCTTGGGGACAGGGGCGGACAGATACGCAGTATTTT	CSVAWGQGRTDTQYF
TRBV28	TRBJ2-5	.	.	TGTGCCAGCAGCAGTTTAGGCAAACGCGGGGGTAGGGGGGAGACCCAGTACTTC	CASSSLGKRGGRGETQYF
TRBV14	TRBJ1-2	.	.	TGTGCCAGCAGCCAAGCACAGGGTGGCGGTTACACCTTC	CASSQAQGGGYTF
TRBV18	TRBJ2-5	few	.	TGTGCCAGCTCACCGTCTGGGCTCACGACCCAGTACTTC	CASSPSGLTTQYF
TRBV4-2	TRBJ1-1	.	.	TGTGCCAGCAGCCAACAACCTGGAGCGGGCACTGAAGCTTTCTTT	CASSQQPGAGTEAFF
TRBV19	TRBJ1-1	.	.	TGTGCCAGTAGTTCCAGGGGTAACACTGAAGCTTTCTTT	CASSSRGNTEAFF
TRBV12-5	TRBJ2-5	.	TRBD1	TGTGCTAGTGGTTTGGGCACTCGGGACAGTCAAGAGACCCAGTACTTC	CASGLGTRDSQETQYF
TRBV6-6	TRBJ1-6	.	.	TGTGCCAGCAGTCCCCGGGGACAAAATTCACCCCTCCACTTT	CASSPRGQNSPLHF
TRBV5-1	TRBJ1-2	once	.	TGCGCCAGCAGCTTGTCGGCGGGGGCTGACGGCTACACCTTC	CASSLSAGADGYTF
TRBV5-1	TRBJ2-7	.	.	TGCGCCAGCAGCTTGGAACCCAGTGTCAACTCCTACGAGCAGTACTTC	CASSLEPSVNSYEQYF
TRBV29-1	TRBJ2-5	.	.	TGCAGCGTTTCCCTAAGCGTGGAAGAGACCCAGTACTTC	CSVSLSVEETQYF
TRBV21-1	TRBJ2-1	.	.	TGTGCCAGCAGCAAAGGGACTAGCGGGAGGAGGGAAGACAATGAGCAGTTCTTC	CASSKGTSGRREDNEQFF
TRBV6-1	TRBJ2-1	.	TRBD1	TGTGCCAGCAGTGAAGAGGGCGGGACAGGGCGCAATGAGCAGTTCTTC	CASSEEGGTGRNEQFF
TRBV9	TRBJ1-4	.	.	TGTGCCAGCAGCCCCCCGTTAGCAGGGAACGAAAAACTGTTTTTT	CASSPPLAGNEKLFF
TRBV9	TRBJ2-7	.	TRBD2	TGTGCCAGCAGCGTAGGACTAGCGGGAGAAGGCTACGAGCAGTACTTC	CASSVGLAGEGYEQYF
TRBV7-9	TRBJ2-7	few	TRBD1	TGTGCCAGCAGCTCGAGACAGGGGTCGAAGCAGTACTTC	CASSSRQGSKQYF
TRBV19	TRBJ2-7	.	TRBD2	TGTGCCAGTAGTACGAGGACTAGCTTCCACGAGCAGTACTTC	CASSTRTSFHEQYF